This T cell receptor (beta chain) was observed in a study of OX40 agonist ivuxolimab in advanced cancers. For the wider study: Ivuxolimab was a fully human IgG2 agonistic monoclonal antibody targeting the costimulatory receptor OX40 (CD134). Intravenous ivuxolimab was administered to patients every 2 weeks at six dose levels: 0.01, 0.1, 0.3, 1.5, 3 and 10 mg/kg. Of the approximately 53 patients in dose escalation, 19 had hepatocellular carcinoma, roughly 15 had melanoma, 9 had renal cell carcinoma and 9 had head and neck cancer. A male proportion of approximately 83% and a mean age of 60 years, ranging from 23 to 79, were recorded for the dose-escalation cohort. Patients were allowed to have had prior anti-PD-1, anti-PD-L1 or anti-CTLA-4 therapy, and around two fifths of the dose-escalation patients had been treated with checkpoint inhibitors. Partial responses occurred in three dose-escalation patients, of whom one had hepatocellular carcinoma and two had cutaneous melanoma. Peripheral TCRbeta sequencing aimed to test whether ivuxolimab altered TCR sequence diversity and caused clonal T-cell expansion. The monotherapy dose-escalation portion (N of about 50 patients) of the phase I ivuxolimab trial is reported in the paper. Results and caveats for the whole study, not just this receptor: After ivuxolimab, more expanded clones were found on average in CD8+ T cells than in CD4+ T cells. Partial responders in the 0.1-3.0 mg/kg groups had among the lowest normalized peripheral clonal expansion, especially among CD8+ T cells. At doses of 0.1 to 3.0 mg/kg, clonal expansion of both CD4+ and CD8+ blood T cells was observed from baseline to week 6. Antigen specificity was not determined for the clonally expanded peripheral T cells. Low levels of normalized T-cell clonal expansion were also seen in some patients who did not respond.

To sequence the TCRbeta CDR3 region, genomic DNA was isolated from the sorted cells. The immunoSEQ Assay was used to sequence the TCRbeta CDR3 regions. TCRdb carries this immuneACCESS record with in-frame sequences only. Its versions omit some clonotypes, under half of them owing to an unresolved V gene in the studies checked, with the rest unexplained. The sample table holds about 58,000 clones, of which around nine tenths were seen once. Clones ranked in the top ten supply 0.6% to 0.7% of the sample. For this clone: Its antigen remains undetermined. Per-base quality was not reported, and no clone a single base away is much larger than it.

The CDR3, from cysteine to phenylalanine, totals 16 residues. Left in the record is the CDR3 DNA by itself, 48 bases read in frame from the first base. CDR1 and CDR2 are drawn from the germline V gene: SGHAT, FQNNGV. V and J lose 1 base and 0 bases, and a span of 11 bases separates them. Patients with autoimmune disease history or receiving systemic immunosuppression were excluded from the trial. Peripheral blood for TCR sequencing was drawn from every dose cohort at baseline, at cycle 4 day 1 and at cycle 7 day 1. Samples came from an open-label, multicenter, first-in-human phase I dose-escalation trial of ivuxolimab. Adults with locally advanced or metastatic melanoma, renal cell, hepatocellular, or head and neck squamous cell carcinoma were enrolled in the trial. CD4+ and CD8+ T cells were sorted separately from peripheral blood before TCR sequencing.

Sample: CD4+ or CD8+ T cells sorted from blood, taken in a trial of the OX40 agonist ivuxolimab. The sequence derives from an adult with an advanced solid tumor such as melanoma, head and neck, liver or kidney cancer. Recombination connected TRBV11-2 to TRBJ2-3; the D gene is possibly TRBD2, with 5 bases matching. The nucleotide sequence is given as TGTGCCAGCAGCTTAGTTAGTTGGACTAGCACAGATACGCAGTATTTT. It encodes CASSLVSWTSTDTQYF.